This T cell receptor (beta chain) was captured by sequencing in a study of T-cell memory formation after mild COVID-19. TCRdb redid the calling of the 5' RACE reads with MiXCR, one entry per CDR3 protein. The sample lists some 130,000 distinct CDR3 sequences, approximately 25% occurring once. Sequencing was performed on PBMCs or a T cell subset sorted from them (not recorded which). The TCR originated in an adult woman who had mild COVID-19 (a few samples of this study predate the infection). Cell type and time point are not known.

The CDR3 region is CASSRTADRSNQPQHF. CDR3 in DNA: TGTGCCAGCAGCCGGACGGCGGATAGGAGCAATCAGCCCCAGCATTTT. The chain carries TRBV7-8 and TRBJ1-5; D remains unclear. This CDR3 has 16 residues. V lost 5 bases and J lost 1, with 15 bases in between. Germline values: CDR1 SGHVS, CDR2 FQNEAQ.